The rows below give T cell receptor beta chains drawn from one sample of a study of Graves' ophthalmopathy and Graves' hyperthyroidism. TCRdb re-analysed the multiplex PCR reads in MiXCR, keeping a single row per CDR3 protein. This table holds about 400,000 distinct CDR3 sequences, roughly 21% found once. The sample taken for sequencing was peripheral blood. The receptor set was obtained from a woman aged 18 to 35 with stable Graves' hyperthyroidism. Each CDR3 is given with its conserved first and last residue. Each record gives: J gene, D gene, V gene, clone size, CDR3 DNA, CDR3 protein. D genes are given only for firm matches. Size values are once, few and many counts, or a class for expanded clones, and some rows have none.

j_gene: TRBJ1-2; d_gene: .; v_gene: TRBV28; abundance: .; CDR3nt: TGTGCCAGCAGTTTGCAGGATCTGAACTATGGCTACACCTTC; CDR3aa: CASSLQDLNYGYTF
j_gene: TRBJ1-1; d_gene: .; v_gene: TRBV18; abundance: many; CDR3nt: TGTGCCAGCTCACCACAGGGGGTGAGAACTGAAGCTTTCTTT; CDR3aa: CASSPQGVRTEAFF
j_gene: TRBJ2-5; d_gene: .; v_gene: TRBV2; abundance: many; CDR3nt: TGTGCCAGCAGTGGCTCCTGGGGCTTGGGGCAAGAGACCCAGTACTTC; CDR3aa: CASSGSWGLGQETQYF
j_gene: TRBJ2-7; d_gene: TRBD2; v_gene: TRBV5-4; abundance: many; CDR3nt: TGTGCCAGCAGCTTGGTTAGCGGGATGACCGAGCAGTACTTC; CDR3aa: CASSLVSGMTEQYF
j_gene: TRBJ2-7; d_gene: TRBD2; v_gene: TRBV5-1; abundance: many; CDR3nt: TGCGCCAGCAGCCCTGAGGCACTAGCGGGGTCCGAGCAGTACTTC; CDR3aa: CASSPEALAGSEQYF
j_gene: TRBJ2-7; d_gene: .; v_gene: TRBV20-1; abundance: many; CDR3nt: TGCAGTGCTTACGTTGGGAATTACGAGCAGTACTTC; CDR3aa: CSAYVGNYEQYF
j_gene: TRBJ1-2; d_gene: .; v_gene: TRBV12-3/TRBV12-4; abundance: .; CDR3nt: TGTGCCAGCAGTTTACGTGGGAGCGACTCTAACTATGGCTACACCTTC; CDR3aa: CASSLRGSDSNYGYTF
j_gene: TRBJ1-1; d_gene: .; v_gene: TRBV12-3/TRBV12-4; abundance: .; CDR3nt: TGTGCCAGTTATTTTACTGAAGCTTTCTTT; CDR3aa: CASYFTEAFF
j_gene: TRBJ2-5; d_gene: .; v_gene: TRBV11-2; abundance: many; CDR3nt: TGTGCCAGCAGCTTACTGGGGTTAGAGACCCAGTACTTC; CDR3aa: CASSLLGLETQYF
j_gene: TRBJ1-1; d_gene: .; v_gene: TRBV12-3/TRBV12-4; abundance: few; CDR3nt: TGTGCCAGCAGCGAAGGGGGGTTCGGCACTGAAGCTTTCTTT; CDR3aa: CASSEGGFGTEAFF
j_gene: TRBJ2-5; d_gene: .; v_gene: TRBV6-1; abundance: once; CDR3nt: TGTGCCAGCAGTGAAGCCCCACAAGAGACCCAGTACTTC; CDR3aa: CASSEAPQETQYF
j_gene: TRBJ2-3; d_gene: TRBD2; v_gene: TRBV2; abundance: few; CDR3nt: TGTGCCAGCAGCGCAAGACTAGCGGGGGACACAGATACGCAGTATTTT; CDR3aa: CASSARLAGDTDTQYF
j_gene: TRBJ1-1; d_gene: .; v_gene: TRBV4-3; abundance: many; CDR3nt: TGCGCCAGCAGCCAAGATGGGTACGGGACCGGGGACACTGAAGCTTTCTTT; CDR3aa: CASSQDGYGTGDTEAFF
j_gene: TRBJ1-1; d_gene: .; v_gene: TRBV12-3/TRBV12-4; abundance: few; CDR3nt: TGTGCCAGCAGTTCCTTTGGGGCTATGAACACTGAAGCTTTCTTT; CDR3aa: CASSSFGAMNTEAFF
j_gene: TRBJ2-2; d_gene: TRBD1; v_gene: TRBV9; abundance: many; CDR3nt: TGTGCCAGCAGCGTAGGAGGGGGCGCGAACACCGGGGAGCTGTTTTTT; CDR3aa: CASSVGGGANTGELFF
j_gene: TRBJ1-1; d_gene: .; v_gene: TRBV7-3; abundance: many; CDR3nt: TGTGCCAGCAGCATTAAAGGGGGGGGCAACACTGAAGCTTTCTTT; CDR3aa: CASSIKGGGNTEAFF
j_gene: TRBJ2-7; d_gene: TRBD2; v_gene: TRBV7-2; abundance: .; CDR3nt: TGTGCCAGCAGCTTGACTAGCGGGATCTACGAGCAGTACTTC; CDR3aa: CASSLTSGIYEQYF
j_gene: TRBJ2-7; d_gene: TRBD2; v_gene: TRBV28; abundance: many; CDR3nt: TGTGCCAGCAGGGCTAGCGGACAATCCTACGAGCAGTACTTC; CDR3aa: CASRASGQSYEQYF
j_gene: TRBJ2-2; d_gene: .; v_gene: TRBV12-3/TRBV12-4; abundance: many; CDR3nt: TGTGCCAGCAGTCCGAGGGGTCCCGGGGAGCTGTTTTTT; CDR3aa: CASSPRGPGELFF
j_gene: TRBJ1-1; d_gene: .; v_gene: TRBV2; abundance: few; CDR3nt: TGTGCCAGCAGGGGGTTAGGGACACTGAACACTGAAGCTTTCTTT; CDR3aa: CASRGLGTLNTEAFF
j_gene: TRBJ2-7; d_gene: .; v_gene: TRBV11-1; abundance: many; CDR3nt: TGTGCCAGCAGCTTAGCGCAGGGTTCGGCTAGCGTATCCTACGAGCAGTACTTC; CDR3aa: CASSLAQGSASVSYEQYF
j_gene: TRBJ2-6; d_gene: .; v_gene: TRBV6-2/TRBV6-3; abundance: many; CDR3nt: TGTGCCAGCAGTTACTCGATGCGACGGGGAACCGGGGCCAACGTCCTGACTTTC; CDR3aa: CASSYSMRRGTGANVLTF
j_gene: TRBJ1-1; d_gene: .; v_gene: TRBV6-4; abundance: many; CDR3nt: TGTGCCTCCGCCCCCTTCGATGGGGACACTGAAGCTTTCTTT; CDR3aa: CASAPFDGDTEAFF
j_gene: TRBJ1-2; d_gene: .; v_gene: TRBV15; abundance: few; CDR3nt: TGTGCCACCAGCACCCAACGGGGGGGGGACTATGGCTACACCTTC; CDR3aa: CATSTQRGGDYGYTF
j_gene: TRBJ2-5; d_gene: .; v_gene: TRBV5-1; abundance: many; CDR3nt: TGCGCCAGCAGCTTGGTGGCCTTTCGGACAGCCAACCAAGAGACCCAGTACTTC; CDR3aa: CASSLVAFRTANQETQYF
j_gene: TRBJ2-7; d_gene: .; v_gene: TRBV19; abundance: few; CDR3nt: TGTGCCAGTAGTATAGGAGCAGCCTACGAGCAGTACTTC; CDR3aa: CASSIGAAYEQYF
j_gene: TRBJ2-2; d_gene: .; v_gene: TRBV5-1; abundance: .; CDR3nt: TGCGCCAGCAGCTTGGGAGCGATAGCCAACACCGGGGAGCTGTTTTTT; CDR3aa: CASSLGAIANTGELFF
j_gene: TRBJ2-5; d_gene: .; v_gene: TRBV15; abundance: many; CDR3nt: TGTGCCACCAGCAGAGATTGGGCAGGGGTTCAAGAGACCCAGTACTTC; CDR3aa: CATSRDWAGVQETQYF
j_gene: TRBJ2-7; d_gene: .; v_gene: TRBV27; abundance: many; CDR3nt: TGTGCCAGCAAACCGGGACCGATATCCTACGAGCAGTACTTC; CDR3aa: CASKPGPISYEQYF
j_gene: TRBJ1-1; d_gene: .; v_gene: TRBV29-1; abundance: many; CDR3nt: TGCAGCGCCCCAAAGACAGGATTGAACACTGAAGCTTTCTTT; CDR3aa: CSAPKTGLNTEAFF
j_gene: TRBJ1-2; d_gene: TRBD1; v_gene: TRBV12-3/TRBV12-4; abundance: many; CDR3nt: TGTGCCAGCAGTCTCGGGGACAGCAACTATGGCTACACCTTC; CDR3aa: CASSLGDSNYGYTF
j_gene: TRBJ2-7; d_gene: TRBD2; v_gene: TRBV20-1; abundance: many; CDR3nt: TGCAGTGCTTCTAGCGGGAGCTACGAGCAGTACTTC; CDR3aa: CSASSGSYEQYF
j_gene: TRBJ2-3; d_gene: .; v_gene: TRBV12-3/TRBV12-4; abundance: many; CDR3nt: TGTGCCAGCAGGACGGACAGATCAGATACGCAGTATTTT; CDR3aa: CASRTDRSDTQYF
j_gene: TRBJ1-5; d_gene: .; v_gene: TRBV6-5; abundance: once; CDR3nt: TGTGCCAGCAGTTACACCGTCAATCAGCCCCGGCATTTT; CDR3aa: CASSYTVNQPRHF
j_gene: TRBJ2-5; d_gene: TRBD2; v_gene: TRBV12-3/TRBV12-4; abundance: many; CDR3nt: TGTGCCAGCAGCTCACTAGCGGGAGGGCCCTCGGAGACCCAGTACTTC; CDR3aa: CASSSLAGGPSETQYF
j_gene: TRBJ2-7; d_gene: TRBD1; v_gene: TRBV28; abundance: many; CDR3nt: TGTGCCAGCCGGGACAGGGGCTCCTACGAGCAGTACTTC; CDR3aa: CASRDRGSYEQYF
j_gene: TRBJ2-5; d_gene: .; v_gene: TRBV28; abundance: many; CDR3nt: TGTGCCAGCAGACCCCCGGGTCCGAAGGAGACCCAGTACTTC; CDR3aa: CASRPPGPKETQYF
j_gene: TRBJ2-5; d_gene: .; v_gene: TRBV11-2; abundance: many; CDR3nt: TGTGCCAGCAGCCCCCCGGGCGCTCAAGAGACCCAGTACTTC; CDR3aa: CASSPPGAQETQYF
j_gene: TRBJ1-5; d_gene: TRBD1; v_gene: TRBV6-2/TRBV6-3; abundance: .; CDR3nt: TGTGCTTGCCGAGGGGGCTGGGGGCGCAATCAGCCCCAGCATTTT; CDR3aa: CACRGGWGRNQPQHF
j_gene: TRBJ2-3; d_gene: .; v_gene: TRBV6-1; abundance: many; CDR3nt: TGTGCCAGCAGTGAAGATCGGAGGGTGGGGACAGATACGCAGTATTTT; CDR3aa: CASSEDRRVGTDTQYF
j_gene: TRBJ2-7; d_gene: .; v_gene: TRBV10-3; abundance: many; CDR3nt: TGTGCCATCAGTGAGTCGTGGGGGGCCTCCTACGAGCAGTACTTC; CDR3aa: CAISESWGASYEQYF
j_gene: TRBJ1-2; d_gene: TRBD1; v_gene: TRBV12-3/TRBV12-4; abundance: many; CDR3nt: TGTGCCGGCAGTTCGACAGGGGGCAATGGCTACACCTTC; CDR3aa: CAGSSTGGNGYTF
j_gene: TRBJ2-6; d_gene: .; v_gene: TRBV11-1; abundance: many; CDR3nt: TGTGCCAGCAGCTTAGGAGGACTCCGACATGAGGGGGCCAACGTCCTGACTTTC; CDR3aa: CASSLGGLRHEGANVLTF
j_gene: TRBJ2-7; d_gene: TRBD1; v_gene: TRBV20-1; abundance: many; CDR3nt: TGCAGTGCCCTGACAGGGGAGGACGAGCAGTACTTC; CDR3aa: CSALTGEDEQYF
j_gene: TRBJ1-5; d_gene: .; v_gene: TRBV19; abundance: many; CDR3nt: TGTGCCAGTAGTATAGATCGACAGGGCAATCAGCCCCAGCATTTT; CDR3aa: CASSIDRQGNQPQHF
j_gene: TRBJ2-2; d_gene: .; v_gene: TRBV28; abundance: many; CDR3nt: TGTGCCAGCAGTCTTTCTAGGGTGGGCGGGGAGCTGTTTTTT; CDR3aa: CASSLSRVGGELFF
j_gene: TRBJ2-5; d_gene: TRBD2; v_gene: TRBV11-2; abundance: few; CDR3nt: TGTGCCAGCAGAGACTGGACTAGCGCGGGAGAGACCCAGTACTTC; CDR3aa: CASRDWTSAGETQYF
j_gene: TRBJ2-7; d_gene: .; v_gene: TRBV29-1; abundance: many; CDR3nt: TGCAGCGTGATGGACGCAAACTCCTACGAGCAGTACTTC; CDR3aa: CSVMDANSYEQYF
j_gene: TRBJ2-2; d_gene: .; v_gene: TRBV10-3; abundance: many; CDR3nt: TGTGCCATCAGTGAGCCGACGAACACCGGGGAGCTGTTTTTT; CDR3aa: CAISEPTNTGELFF
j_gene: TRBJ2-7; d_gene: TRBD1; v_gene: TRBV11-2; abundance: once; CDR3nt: TGTGCCGGCAGCTTAAAGGGCTCCGGGACAGTCGAAATGGAGCAGTACTTC; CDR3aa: CAGSLKGSGTVEMEQYF
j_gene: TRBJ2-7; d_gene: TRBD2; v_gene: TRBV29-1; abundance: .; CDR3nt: TGCAGCGTTGGGGAGGGCCACGAGCAGTACTTC; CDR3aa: CSVGEGHEQYF
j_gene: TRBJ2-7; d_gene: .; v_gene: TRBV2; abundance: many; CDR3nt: TGTGCCAGCAGGCCTTACGAGCAGCACTTC; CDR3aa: CASRPYEQHF
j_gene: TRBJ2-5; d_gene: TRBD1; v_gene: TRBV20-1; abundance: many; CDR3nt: TGCAGTGCTGGGACAGGGACGGACGCCCAAGAGACCCAGTACTTC; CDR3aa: CSAGTGTDAQETQYF